A selection of T cell receptor beta chains follows, all from one sample in a study of blood T cell repertoires in COVID-19. Method: immunoSEQ multiplex PCR; TCRdb's copy keeps in-frame clones and lacks some. Altogether 40,000 to 60,000 clones are present, approximately 84% being singletons, with the ten largest covering about 4.4%. Sequenced input: peripheral blood. The receptors stem from a man over 45 with active COVID-19. CDR3s include the opening cysteine and the closing phenylalanine or tryptophan. A D gene is named only where the DNA matches it firmly. Not all rows give a size; the values are once, few, many and, for expanded clones, a class.

once	TRBJ2-5	-	TRBV28	CASSLGGGGVQETQYF	TGTGCCAGCAGTTTGGGGGGCGGGGGAGTCCAAGAGACCCAGTACTTC
-	TRBJ2-5	TRBD2	TRBV18	CASSPSSGGETQYF	TGTGCCAGCTCACCATCTAGCGGGGGTGAGACCCAGTACTTC
-	TRBJ1-2	TRBD1	TRBV18	CASSPRQGHGYTF	TGTGCCAGCTCACCGAGACAGGGACATGGCTACACCTTC
-	TRBJ1-6	TRBD1	TRBV2	CASSERQGYNSPLHF	TGTGCCAGCAGCGAACGACAGGGCTACAATTCACCCCTCCACTTT
-	TRBJ1-3	-	TRBV10-2	CASGQTSGNTIYF	TGCGCCAGCGGACAGACCTCTGGAAACACCATATATTTT
-	TRBJ2-1	TRBD2	TRBV28	CASRRLAGFDNEQFF	TGTGCCAGCAGACGACTAGCCGGGTTTGACAATGAGCAGTTCTTC
-	TRBJ2-1	-	TRBV5-1	CASSYDPNNEQFF	TGCGCCAGCAGTTACGATCCTAACAATGAGCAGTTCTTC
-	TRBJ2-3	TRBD2	TRBV11-2	CASSLSLAGFTDTQYF	TGTGCCAGCAGCTTATCACTAGCGGGGTTCACAGATACGCAGTATTTT
-	TRBJ2-3	-	TRBV19	CASTPAGRLVTDTQYF	TGTGCCAGTACCCCAGCGGGTAGGCTCGTGACAGATACGCAGTATTTT
-	TRBJ2-3	-	TRBV9	CASSVARGLLTDTQYF	TGTGCCAGCAGCGTAGCTCGAGGACTTCTCACAGATACGCAGTATTTT
few	TRBJ1-5	TRBD1	TRBV6-6	CASSYGTVNSDQPQHF	TGTGCCAGCAGTTACGGGACAGTCAATAGCGATCAGCCCCAGCATTTT
-	TRBJ2-5	TRBD1	TRBV3-1/TRBV3-2	CASSKGGYGAETQYF	TGTGCCAGCAGCAAAGGGGGCTATGGGGCAGAGACCCAGTACTTC
-	TRBJ1-4	TRBD1	TRBV16	CASSQVQTGNEKLFF	TGTGCCAGCAGCCAAGTTCAGACAGGGAATGAAAAACTGTTTTTT
-	TRBJ1-2	TRBD1	TRBV29-1	CSVLDRDYGYTF	TGCAGCGTTTTAGACAGGGACTATGGCTACACCTTC
-	TRBJ2-7	TRBD1	TRBV23-1	CASSPPCDRGRNEQYF	TGCGCCAGCAGTCCCCCTTGTGACAGGGGGCGGAACGAGCAGTACTTC
-	TRBJ2-1	-	TRBV4-1	CASSQVGGPSYEQFF	TGCGCCAGCAGCCAAGTGGGGGGGCCTTCATATGAGCAGTTCTTC
-	TRBJ2-7	TRBD2	TRBV23-1	CASSRSGGRPYEQYF	TGCGCCAGCAGTCGGTCGGGGGGGCGGCCCTACGAGCAGTACTTC
-	TRBJ2-1	TRBD2	TRBV5-5	CASTERGDHNEQFF	TGTGCCAGCACAGAGCGGGGAGATCACAATGAGCAGTTCTTC
-	TRBJ2-7	TRBD1	TRBV5-5	CASSRGTGSLSYEQYF	TGTGCCAGCAGCCGTGGGACAGGGTCCCTTTCCTACGAGCAGTACTTC
few	TRBJ2-1	TRBD2	TRBV11-2	CASSLDALAGSYNEQFF	TGTGCCAGCAGCTTAGATGCCCTAGCGGGCTCCTACAATGAGCAGTTCTTC
-	TRBJ2-7	-	TRBV3-1/TRBV3-2	CASSQELTPSFREQYF	TGTGCCAGCAGCCAAGAACTAACACCCTCGTTTAGGGAGCAGTACTTC
-	TRBJ1-4	TRBD1	TRBV19	CASSEGATNEKLFF	TGTGCCAGTAGTGAGGGGGCGACTAATGAAAAACTGTTTTTT
-	TRBJ1-6	TRBD1	TRBV3-1/TRBV3-2	CASSQDGDSYSYNSPLHF	TGTGCCAGCAGCCAAGATGGGGACAGTTACTCCTATAATTCACCCCTCCACTTT
-	TRBJ1-1	TRBD1	TRBV5-1	CASSYQGQGREAFF	TGCGCCAGCAGCTACCAGGGACAGGGAAGGGAAGCTTTCTTT
-	TRBJ1-3	-	TRBV13	CASSSLDSGHFTSGNTIYF	TGTGCCAGCAGCTCACTGGACAGTGGCCATTTTACCTCTGGAAACACCATATATTTT
-	TRBJ1-1	-	TRBV15	CATSIRTGTLNTEAFF	TGTGCCACCAGCATCAGAACCGGGACATTGAACACTGAAGCTTTCTTT